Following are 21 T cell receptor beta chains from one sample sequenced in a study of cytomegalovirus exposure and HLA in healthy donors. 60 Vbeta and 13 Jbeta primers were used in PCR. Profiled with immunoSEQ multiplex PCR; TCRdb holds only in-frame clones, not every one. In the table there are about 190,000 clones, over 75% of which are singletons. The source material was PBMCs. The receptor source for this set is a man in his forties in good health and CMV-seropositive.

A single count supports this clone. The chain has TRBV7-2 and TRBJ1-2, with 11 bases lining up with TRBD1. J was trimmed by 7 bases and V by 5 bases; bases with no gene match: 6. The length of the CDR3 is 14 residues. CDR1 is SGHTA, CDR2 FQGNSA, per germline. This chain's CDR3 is CASSAVDRGLGYTF. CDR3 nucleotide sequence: TGTGCCAGCAGCGCCGTGGACAGGGGGCTTGGCTACACCTTC.

The DNA of the CDR3 is TGTGCCAGCAGCTTGGTACAGCGGGGCCTCTCCTACAATGAGCAGTTCTTC. This translates into CASSLVQRGLSYNEQFF. This chain links TRBV5-4 with TRBJ2-1; the match to TRBD2 covers 7 bases. CDR1 SGHNT and CDR2 YYREEE come from the germline V gene (reference sequence). The CDR3 runs to 17 residues. With 0 bases clipped from V and 0 bases from J, the junction kept 6 bases outside the gene matches.

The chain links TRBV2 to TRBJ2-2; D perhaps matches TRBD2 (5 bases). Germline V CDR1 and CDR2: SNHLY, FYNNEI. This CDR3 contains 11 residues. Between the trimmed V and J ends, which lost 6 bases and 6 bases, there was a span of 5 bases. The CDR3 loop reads CASREAGELFF. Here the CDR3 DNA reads TGTGCCAGCAGGGAGGCCGGGGAGCTGTTTTTT.

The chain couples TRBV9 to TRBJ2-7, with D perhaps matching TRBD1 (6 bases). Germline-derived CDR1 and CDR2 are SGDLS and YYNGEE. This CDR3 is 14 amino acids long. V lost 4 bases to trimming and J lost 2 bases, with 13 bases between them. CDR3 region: CASSTRDTPYEQYF. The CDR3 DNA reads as TGTGCCAGCAGCACCCGGGACACCCCCTACGAGCAGTACTTC.

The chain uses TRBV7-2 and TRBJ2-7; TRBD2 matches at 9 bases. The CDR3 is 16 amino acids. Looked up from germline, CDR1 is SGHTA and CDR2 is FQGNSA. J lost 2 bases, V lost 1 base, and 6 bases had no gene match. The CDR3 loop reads CASSLGGGAVTYEQYF. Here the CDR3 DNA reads TGTGCCAGCAGCTTAGGCGGGGGGGCCGTTACCTACGAGCAGTACTTC. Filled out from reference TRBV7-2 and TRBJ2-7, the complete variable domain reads GAGVSQSPSNKVTEKGKDVELRCDPISGHTALYWYRQSLGQGLEFLIYFQGNSAPDKSGLPSDRFSAERTGGSVSTLTIQRTQQEDSAVYLCASSLGGGAVTYEQYFGPGTRLTVT.

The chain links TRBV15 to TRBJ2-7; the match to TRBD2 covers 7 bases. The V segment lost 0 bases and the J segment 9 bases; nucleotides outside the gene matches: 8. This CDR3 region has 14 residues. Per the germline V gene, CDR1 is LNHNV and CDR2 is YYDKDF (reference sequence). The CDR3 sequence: CATSRDLAAGRQYF. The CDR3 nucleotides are TGTGCCACCAGCAGAGATCTGGCAGCGGGGCGGCAGTACTTC.

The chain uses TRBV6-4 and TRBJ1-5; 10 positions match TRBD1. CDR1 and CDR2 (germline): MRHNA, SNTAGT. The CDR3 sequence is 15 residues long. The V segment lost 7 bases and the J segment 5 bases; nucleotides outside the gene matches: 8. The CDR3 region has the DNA TGTGCCAGCAAAGCGGGACAGGGGAACGATCAGCCCCAGCATTTT. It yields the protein CASKAGQGNDQPQHF.

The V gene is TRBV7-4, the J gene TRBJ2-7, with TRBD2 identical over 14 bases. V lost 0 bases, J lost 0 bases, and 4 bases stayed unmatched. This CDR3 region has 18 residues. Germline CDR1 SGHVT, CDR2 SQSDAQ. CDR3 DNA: TGTGCCAGCAGCTTAGCAGGACTAGCGGGGGGAAGCTCCTACGAGCAGTACTTC. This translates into CASSLAGLAGGSSYEQYF.

The CDR3 here is CASSSPYGTGAEKLFF. The CDR3 nucleotides are TGTGCCAGCAGTAGCCCATACGGGACAGGAGCCGAAAAACTGTTTTTT. This chain joins TRBV28 and TRBJ1-4, with TRBD1 matching over 8 bases. Germline V CDR1 and CDR2: MDHEN, SYDVKM. The J segment lost 8 bases and the V segment lost 5 bases, leaving 13 bases of the junction unmatched. This CDR3 is built from 16 residues. The full variable domain, with the rest looked up from reference TRBV28 and TRBJ1-4, is DVKVTQSSRYLVKRTGEKVFLECVQDMDHENMFWYRQDPGLGLRLIYFSYDVKMKEKGDIPEGYSVSREKKERFSLILESASTNQTSMYLCASSSPYGTGAEKLFFGSGTQLSVL.

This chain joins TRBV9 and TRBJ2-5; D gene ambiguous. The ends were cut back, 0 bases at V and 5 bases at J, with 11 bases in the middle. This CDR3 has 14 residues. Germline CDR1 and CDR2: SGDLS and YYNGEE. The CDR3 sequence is CASSVGSGYETQYF. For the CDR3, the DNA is TGTGCCAGCAGCGTAGGGTCAGGTTACGAGACCCAGTACTTC.

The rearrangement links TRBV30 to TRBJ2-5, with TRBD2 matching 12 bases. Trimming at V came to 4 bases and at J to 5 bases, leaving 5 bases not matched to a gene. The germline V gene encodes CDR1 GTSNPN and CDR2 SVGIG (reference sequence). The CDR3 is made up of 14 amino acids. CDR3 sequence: CAWKLAGGVETQYF. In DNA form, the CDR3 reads TGTGCCTGGAAGCTAGCGGGGGGGGTTGAGACCCAGTACTTC.

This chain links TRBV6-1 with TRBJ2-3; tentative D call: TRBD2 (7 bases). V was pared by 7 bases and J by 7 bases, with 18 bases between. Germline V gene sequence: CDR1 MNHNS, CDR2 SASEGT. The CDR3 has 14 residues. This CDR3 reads CASNSRGGRNTQYF. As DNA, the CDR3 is TGTGCCAGCAATTCCCGCGGGGGCCGGAATACGCAGTATTTT.

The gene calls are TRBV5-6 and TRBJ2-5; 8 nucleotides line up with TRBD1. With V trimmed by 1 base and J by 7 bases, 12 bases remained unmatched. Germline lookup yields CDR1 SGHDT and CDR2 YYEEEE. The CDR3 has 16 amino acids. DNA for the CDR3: TGTGCCAGCAGCTTGACGTCAGGGGGCGTTTCGGGGACCCAGTACTTC. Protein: CASSLTSGGVSGTQYF.

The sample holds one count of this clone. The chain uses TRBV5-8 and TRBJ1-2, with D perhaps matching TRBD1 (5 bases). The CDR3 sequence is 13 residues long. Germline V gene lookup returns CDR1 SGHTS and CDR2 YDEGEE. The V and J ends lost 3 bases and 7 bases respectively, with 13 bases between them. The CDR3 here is CASSYVSRAGYTF. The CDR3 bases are TGTGCCAGCAGCTACGTGAGCAGGGCTGGCTACACCTTC.

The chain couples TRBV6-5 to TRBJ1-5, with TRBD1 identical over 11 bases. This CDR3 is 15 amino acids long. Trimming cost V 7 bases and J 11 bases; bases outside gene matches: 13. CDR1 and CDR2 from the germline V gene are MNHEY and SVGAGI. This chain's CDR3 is CASKGTGGAGRAQHF. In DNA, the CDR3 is TGTGCCAGCAAGGGGACAGGGGGTGCGGGTAGGGCCCAGCATTTT.

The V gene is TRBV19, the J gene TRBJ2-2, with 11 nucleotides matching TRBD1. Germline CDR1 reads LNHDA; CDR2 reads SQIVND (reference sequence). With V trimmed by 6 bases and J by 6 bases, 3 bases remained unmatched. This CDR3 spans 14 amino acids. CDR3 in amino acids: CASSRTGGAGELFF. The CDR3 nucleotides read TGTGCCAGTAGCAGGACAGGGGGCGCCGGGGAGCTGTTTTTT.

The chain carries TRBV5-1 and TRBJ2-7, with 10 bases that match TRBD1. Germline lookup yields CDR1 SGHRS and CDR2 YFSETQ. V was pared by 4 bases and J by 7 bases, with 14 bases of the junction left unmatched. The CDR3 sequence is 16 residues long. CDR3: CASSPIFGTGVREQYF. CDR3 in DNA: TGCGCCAGCAGCCCCATTTTCGGGACAGGGGTGCGGGAGCAGTACTTC.

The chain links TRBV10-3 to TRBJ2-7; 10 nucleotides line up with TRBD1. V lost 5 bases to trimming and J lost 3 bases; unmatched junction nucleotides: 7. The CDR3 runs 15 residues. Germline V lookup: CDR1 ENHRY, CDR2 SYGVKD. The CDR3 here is CAISKTGGGGYEQYF. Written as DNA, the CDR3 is TGTGCCATCAGTAAGACAGGGGGCGGCGGCTACGAGCAGTACTTC.

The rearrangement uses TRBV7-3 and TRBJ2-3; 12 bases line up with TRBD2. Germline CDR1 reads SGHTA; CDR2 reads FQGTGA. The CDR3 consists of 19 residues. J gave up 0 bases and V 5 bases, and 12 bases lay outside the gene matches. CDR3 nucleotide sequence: TGTGCCAGCAGCCGACCTTATCCAACTAGCGGGGGGAGCACAGATACGCAGTATTTT. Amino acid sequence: CASSRPYPTSGGSTDTQYF. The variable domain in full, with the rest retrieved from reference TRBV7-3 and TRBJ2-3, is GAGVSQTPSNKVTEKGKYVELRCDPISGHTALYWYRQSLGQGPEFLIYFQGTGAADDSGLPNDRFFAVRPEGSVSTLKIQRTERGDSAVYLCASSRPYPTSGGSTDTQYFGPGTRLTVL.

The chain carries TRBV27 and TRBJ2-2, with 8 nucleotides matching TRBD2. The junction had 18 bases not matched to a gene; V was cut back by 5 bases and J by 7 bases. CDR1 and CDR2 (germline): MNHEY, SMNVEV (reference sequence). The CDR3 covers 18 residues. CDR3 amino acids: CASSDSRRGLGEGGELFF. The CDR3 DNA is TGTGCCAGCAGTGACTCCCGTAGGGGACTAGGAGAGGGCGGGGAGCTGTTTTTT.

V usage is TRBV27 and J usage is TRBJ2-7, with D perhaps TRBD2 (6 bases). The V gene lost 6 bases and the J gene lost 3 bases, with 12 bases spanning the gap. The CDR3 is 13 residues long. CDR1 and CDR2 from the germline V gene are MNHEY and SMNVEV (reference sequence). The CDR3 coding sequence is TGTGCCAGCAGCCCCGGGACTCACTACGAGCAGTACTTC. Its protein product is CASSPGTHYEQYF.